The 24 T cell receptor beta chains in this list originate from one sample, sequenced in a study of blood T cell repertoires in COVID-19. TCRdb keeps only in-frame clones here, not all; method: immunoSEQ multiplex PCR. The sample has roughly 230,000 clones; about 90% are singletons. Material for sequencing was peripheral blood. Receptors were obtained from a woman aged 55-75 years with COVID-19, enrolled during active disease.

This sequence joins TRBV7-2 and TRBJ2-1; 10 bases are a match to TRBD2. From germline, CDR1 is SGHTA and CDR2 FQGNSA. Germline trimming cut 7 bases from V and 1 base from J; bases unmatched to any gene: 7. The CDR3 is 16 residues long. CDR3 bases: TGTGCCAGCAAGGCCGGGACTAGCGTTTCCTACAATGAGCAGTTCTTC. Protein product: CASKAGTSVSYNEQFF.

The J gene is TRBJ1-1, the V gene TRBV9; D possibly corresponds to TRBD1 (6 bases). The germline CDR1 and CDR2 sequences are SGDLS and YYNGEE. V was clipped by 2 bases and J by 1 base, with 12 bases between them. The CDR3 is 15 residues long. CDR3 sequence (DNA): TGTGCCAGCAGCGTCATTACAGGGAGGAACACTGAAGCTTTCTTT. It is translated as CASSVITGRNTEAFF.

The chain is built from TRBV3-1 (or the pseudogene TRBV3-2) and TRBJ2-4; D is possibly TRBD2 (5 bases). Germline CDR1 and CDR2: LGHDT and YNNKEL (reference sequence). The CDR3 covers 12 residues. Trimming stripped 2 bases from V and 12 bases from J, with 11 bases between. CDR3: CASSQPLGSQYF. CDR3 bases: TGTGCCAGCAGCCAACCTTTGGGGAGTCAGTACTTC.

The rearrangement joins TRBV20-1 to TRBJ2-5; no clear D gene. The CDR3 runs 11 residues. CDR1 is DFQATT and CDR2 is SNEGSKA in the germline V gene (reference sequence). V was cut by 3 bases and J by 7 bases, with 9 bases left in between. The CDR3 DNA sequence: TGCAGTGCTAGGAGGTCGGGGACCCAGTACTTC. It translates to CSARRSGTQYF.

The V and J genes are TRBV6-1 and TRBJ1-2, with 7 bases aligning to TRBD1. J was trimmed by 5 bases and V by 0 bases; bases with no gene match: 3. This CDR3 is built from 14 residues. Germline-derived CDR1 and CDR2 are MNHNS and SASEGT. The CDR3 DNA is TGTGCCAGCAGTGAAGCGTCAGGGGGATATGGCTACACCTTC. This sequence encodes CASSEASGGYGYTF.

This rearrangement joins TRBV7-2 to TRBJ2-1; no clear D. This CDR3 is 11 amino acids long. V dropped 6 bases and J dropped 4 bases, with 4 bases sitting between them. The germline V gene encodes CDR1 SGHTA and CDR2 FQGNSA. The CDR3 DNA reads TGTGCCAGCAGTCCTTACAATGAGCAGTTCTTC. Its translation is CASSPYNEQFF. The full variable domain, with the rest looked up from reference TRBV7-2 and TRBJ2-1, is GAGVSQSPSNKVTEKGKDVELRCDPISGHTALYWYRQSLGQGLEFLIYFQGNSAPDKSGLPSDRFSAERTGGSVSTLTIQRTQQEDSAVYLCASSPYNEQFFGPGTRLTVL.

V and J are TRBV9 and TRBJ2-1; 9 bases agree with TRBD2. This CDR3 is 16 amino acids long. Germline values: CDR1 SGDLS, CDR2 YYNGEE. The ends lost 6 bases at V and 7 bases at J; junction bases unmatched: 14. For the CDR3, the DNA is TGTGCCAGCACCGTTAGCGGGGGCGCGTTGTGGAATGAGCAGTTCTTC. Translating gives CASTVSGGALWNEQFF.

The J gene is TRBJ2-7, the V gene TRBV3-1 (or the pseudogene TRBV3-2), with D tentatively TRBD1 (6 bases). Germline V gene lookup returns CDR1 LGHDT and CDR2 YNNKEL (reference sequence). With 2 bases removed from V and 4 bases from J, the gap between germline ends came to 9 bases. The CDR3 is 13 amino acids. The CDR3 here is CASSQPQGYEQYF. The CDR3 DNA follows: TGTGCCAGCAGCCAACCCCAGGGGTACGAGCAGTACTTC.

A single count supports this clone. V is TRBV7-9 and J is TRBJ1-5; 7 nucleotides align to TRBD1. This CDR3 contains 15 residues. The trim removed 3 bases at V and 2 bases at J, leaving 4 bases unmatched. Germline values: CDR1 SEHNR, CDR2 FQNEAQ (reference sequence). CDR3 in DNA: TGTGCCAGCAGCTTGTTCGGACAGGGCAATCAGCCCCAGCATTTT. Its translation is CASSLFGQGNQPQHF.

This clone was picked up one time. The V and J genes are TRBV30 and TRBJ1-5; possibly TRBD1 for D (5 bases). The CDR3 is made up of 14 amino acids. Trimming stripped 7 bases from V and 3 bases from J, with 16 bases between. From germline, CDR1 is GTSNPN and CDR2 SVGIG (reference sequence). CDR3: CASYLDSTNQPQHF. The CDR3 DNA reads as TGTGCCTCATACCTCGACAGCACCAATCAGCCCCAGCATTTT.

The rearrangement uses TRBV5-1 and TRBJ1-1; D gene unclear. There are 14 residues in the CDR3. Germline V gene sequence: CDR1 SGHRS, CDR2 YFSETQ. V lost 0 bases and J lost 4, with 10 bases in between. CDR3 DNA sequence: TGCGCCAGCAGCTTGGCTATCGGGGTCACTGAAGCTTTCTTT. Its translation: CASSLAIGVTEAFF.

The chain carries TRBV3-1 (or the pseudogene TRBV3-2) and TRBJ2-3; D unresolved. This CDR3 spans 15 amino acids. Germline lookup yields CDR1 LGHDT and CDR2 YNNKEL (reference sequence). The V end lost 3 bases, the J end lost 3 bases, and 13 bases lay between the germline ends. The CDR3 loop reads CASSQSLRATDTQYF. Written as DNA, the CDR3 is TGTGCCAGCAGCCAGTCCCTCCGCGCGACAGATACGCAGTATTTT.

This chain links TRBV11-2 with TRBJ2-1; 7 positions agree with TRBD1. The length of the CDR3 is 15 residues. V lost 7 bases to trimming and J lost 0 bases; unmatched junction nucleotides: 6. Per germline, CDR1 SGHAT and CDR2 FQNNGV. This CDR3 is CASTRWDSSYNEQFF. CDR3 in DNA: TGTGCCAGCACTAGATGGGACAGCTCCTACAATGAGCAGTTCTTC.

This chain joins TRBV5-4 and TRBJ2-7, with TRBD2 matching 7 bases. The CDR3 covers 16 residues. Germline CDR1 SGHNT, CDR2 YYREEE (reference sequence). The V gene end was trimmed by 0 bases and the J gene end by 0 bases; junction bases not matched to a gene: 6. This CDR3 reads CASSLGSTSSSYEQYF. The CDR3 DNA reads TGTGCCAGCAGCTTGGGTTCGACTAGCAGCTCCTACGAGCAGTACTTC.

The chain combines TRBV18 with TRBJ2-7, with 8 bases lining up with TRBD2. From germline, CDR1 is KGHSH and CDR2 LQKENI. V gave up 1 base and J gave up 9 bases; unmatched junction bases: 14. This CDR3 has 16 residues. CDR3 region: CASSPQFGTRTSGQYF. The DNA of the CDR3 is TGTGCCAGCTCACCACAGTTCGGGACTAGAACAAGCGGGCAGTACTTC.

Regarding this clone: Mismatch with germline at one junction end may stem from a read error. The chain links TRBV4-1 to TRBJ1-2; the D is unclear. CDR3 length equals 14 residues. The germline CDR1 and CDR2 sequences are MGHRA and YSYEKL. CDR3 protein: CASNQDWQVYGYTF. As DNA, the CDR3 is TGCGCCAGCAACCAAGATTGGCAGGTCTATGGCTACACCTTC.

In regard to this clone: Sequence at one end of the junction differs from germline and may be a read error. The V call is TRBV2, the J call TRBJ2-7; 9 bases are shared with TRBD1. The CDR3 has 13 amino acids. Germline V gene data show CDR1 as SNHLY and CDR2 as FYNNEI. The CDR3 spells CASSSGQGPLENF. The CDR3 DNA sequence: TGTGCCAGCAGTTCGGGACAGGGCCCTCTGGAGAACTTC.

The V call is TRBV30, the J call TRBJ1-4, with 8 bases identical to TRBD1. J gave up 7 bases and V 0 bases, and 7 bases lay outside the gene matches. The CDR3 is 15 amino acids. Germline-derived CDR1 and CDR2 are GTSNPN and SVGIG (reference sequence). The CDR3 loop is CAWSVTQGAGEKLFF. CDR3 in DNA: TGTGCCTGGAGTGTTACTCAGGGGGCCGGTGAAAAACTGTTTTTT.

The chain uses TRBV6-5 and TRBJ2-7; TRBD2 might be the D (6 bases). From germline, CDR1 is MNHEY and CDR2 SVGAGI. The CDR3 covers 14 residues. V shed 7 bases and J shed 6 bases, with 19 bases lying between them. DNA of the CDR3: TGTGCCAGCACGGTATCGGGACTCCGACCCGAGCAGTACTTC. This translates into CASTVSGLRPEQYF.

The gene calls are TRBV11-2 and TRBJ2-5; TRBD1 agrees at 7 bases. The trim removed 6 bases at V and 2 bases at J, leaving 9 bases unmatched. CDR1 is SGHAT, CDR2 FQNNGV, per germline. This CDR3 is 15 amino acids long. In nucleotides, the CDR3 is TGTGCCAGCAGGTTACAGGGGTGGCCTCAAGAGACCCAGTACTTC. Its translation is CASRLQGWPQETQYF.

The rearrangement links TRBV12-5 to TRBJ1-1, with no clear D. The CDR3 spans 14 residues. Trimming cost V 3 bases and J 4 bases, with 12 bases left between them. In germline, CDR1 is LGHNT, CDR2 FRNRAP. As DNA, the CDR3 is TGTGCTAGTGGTTTCCTAGTTTTGGGCACTGAAGCTTTCTTT. Translating it yields CASGFLVLGTEAFF.

The rearrangement uses TRBV19 and TRBJ2-1; 13 bases match TRBD2. V gave up 6 bases and J gave up 9 bases; unmatched junction bases: 5. The CDR3 contains 14 residues. The V gene's germline CDR1 is LNHDA and CDR2 SQIVND (reference sequence). CDR3 amino acids: CASSGLAGVAEQFF. CDR3 in DNA: TGTGCCAGTAGCGGACTAGCGGGGGTCGCTGAGCAGTTCTTC. The complete variable domain, with remaining parts taken from reference TRBV19 and TRBJ2-1, reads DGGITQSPKYLFRKEGQNVTLSCEQNLNHDAMYWYRQDPGQGLRLIYYSQIVNDFQKGDIAEGYSVSREKKESFPLTVTSAQKNPTAFYLCASSGLAGVAEQFFGPGTRLTVL.

V and J are TRBV7-8 and TRBJ1-1, with 7 bases lining up with TRBD1. Germline CDR1 and CDR2: SGHVS and FQNEAQ. The CDR3 is 16 residues long. J was trimmed by 4 bases and V by 2 bases; bases with no gene match: 10. The CDR3 loop reads CASSLLWRGQVTEAFF. CDR3 bases: TGTGCCAGCAGCTTATTATGGAGGGGGCAAGTCACTGAAGCTTTCTTT.

This chain connects TRBV4-1 to TRBJ1-6; no firm D call. Per the germline V gene, CDR1 is MGHRA and CDR2 is YSYEKL. The CDR3 has 14 amino acids. V lost 1 base and J lost 8, with 9 bases in between. This CDR3 is CASSQVLGDSPLHF. The CDR3 DNA sequence: TGCGCCAGCAGCCAAGTTCTGGGAGATTCACCCCTCCACTTT.